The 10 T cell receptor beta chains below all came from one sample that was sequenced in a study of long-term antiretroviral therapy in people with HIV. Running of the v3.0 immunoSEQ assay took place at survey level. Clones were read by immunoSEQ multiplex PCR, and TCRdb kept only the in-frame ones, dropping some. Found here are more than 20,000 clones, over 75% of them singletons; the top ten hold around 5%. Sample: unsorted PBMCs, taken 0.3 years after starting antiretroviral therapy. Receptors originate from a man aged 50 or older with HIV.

As DNA, the CDR3 is TGTGCCAGCAGGACCGAGTGGGGGCAGACTTACGAGCAGTACTTC. It is translated as CASRTEWGQTYEQYF. V and J are TRBV6-1 and TRBJ2-7, with TRBD1 as a possible D gene (6 bases). CDR3 length equals 15 residues. V was clipped by 6 bases and J by 4 bases, with 19 bases between them. Germline loops: CDR1 MNHNS, CDR2 SASEGT.

CDR3 in amino acids: CASSNSGVSTDTQYF. In DNA form, the CDR3 reads TGTGCCAGCAGCAATAGCGGGGTTAGCACAGATACGCAGTATTTT. This rearrangement joins TRBV2 to TRBJ2-3, with 8 nucleotides matching TRBD2. V dropped 6 bases and J dropped 0; count of bases not matched to a gene: 5. Per the germline V gene, CDR1 is SNHLY and CDR2 is FYNNEI. The CDR3 length is 15 residues.

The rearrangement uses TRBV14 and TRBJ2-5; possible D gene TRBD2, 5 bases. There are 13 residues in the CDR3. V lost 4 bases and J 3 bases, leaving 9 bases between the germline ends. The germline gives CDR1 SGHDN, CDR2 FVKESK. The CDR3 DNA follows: TGTGCCAGCAGCCGACGGGGTGAAGAGACCCAGTACTTC. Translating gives CASSRRGEETQYF.

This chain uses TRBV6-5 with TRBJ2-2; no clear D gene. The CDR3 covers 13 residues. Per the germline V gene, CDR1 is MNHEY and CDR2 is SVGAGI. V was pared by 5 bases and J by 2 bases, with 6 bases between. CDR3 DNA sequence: TGTGCCAGCAGTGACCTAAACACCGGGGAGCTGTTTTTT. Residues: CASSDLNTGELFF.

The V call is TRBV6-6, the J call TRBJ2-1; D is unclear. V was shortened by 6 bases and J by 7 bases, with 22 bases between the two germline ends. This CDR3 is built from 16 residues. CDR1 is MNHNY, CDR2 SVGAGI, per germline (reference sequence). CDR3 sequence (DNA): TGTGCCAGCAGCCCCCCCCAGCAGTTGGCAAAGAATGAGCAGTTCTTC. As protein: CASSPPQQLAKNEQFF.

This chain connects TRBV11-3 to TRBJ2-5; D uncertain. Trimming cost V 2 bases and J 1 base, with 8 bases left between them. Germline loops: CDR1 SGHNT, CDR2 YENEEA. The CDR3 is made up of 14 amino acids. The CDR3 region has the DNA TGTGCCAGCAGCTTAATTCGGGCCCAAGAGACCCAGTACTTC. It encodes CASSLIRAQETQYF.

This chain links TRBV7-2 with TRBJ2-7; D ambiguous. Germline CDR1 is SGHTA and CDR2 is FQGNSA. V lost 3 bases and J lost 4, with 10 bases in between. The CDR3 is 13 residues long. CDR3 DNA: TGTGCCAGCAGCTTGGGGTGGACGTACGAGCAGTACTTC. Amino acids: CASSLGWTYEQYF.

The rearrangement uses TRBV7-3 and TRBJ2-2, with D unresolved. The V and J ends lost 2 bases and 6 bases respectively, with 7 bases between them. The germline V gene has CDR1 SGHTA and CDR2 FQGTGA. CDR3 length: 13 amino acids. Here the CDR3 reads CASSLGSPGELFF. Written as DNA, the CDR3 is TGTGCCAGCAGCTTAGGATCCCCCGGGGAGCTGTTTTTT.

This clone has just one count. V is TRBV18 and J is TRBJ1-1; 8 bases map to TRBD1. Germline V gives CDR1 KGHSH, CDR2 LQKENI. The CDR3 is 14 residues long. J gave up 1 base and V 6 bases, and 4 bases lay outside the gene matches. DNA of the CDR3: TGTGCCAGCTCTCAGACAGGGGAGAACACTGAAGCTTTCTTT. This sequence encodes CASSQTGENTEAFF.

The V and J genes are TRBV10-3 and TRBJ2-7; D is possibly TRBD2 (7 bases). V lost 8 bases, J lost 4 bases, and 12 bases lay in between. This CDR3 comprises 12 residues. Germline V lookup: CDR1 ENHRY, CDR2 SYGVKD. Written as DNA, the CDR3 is TGTGCCATCGGGGAGGGGGGTTACGAGCAGTACTTC. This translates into CAIGEGGYEQYF.